The rows below give T cell receptor beta chains drawn from one sample of a study of CD8 T cells in Susac syndrome. TCRdb re-called the immunoSEQ multiplex PCR reads through MiXCR, storing one row per CDR3 protein. This table has about 280,000 distinct CDR3 sequences, about 85% appearing once. Sequences were obtained from CD8+ T cells from PBMCs. The receptors come from a human donor with multiple sclerosis. CDR3s include the opening cysteine and the closing phenylalanine or tryptophan. A D gene is named only where the DNA matches it firmly. Rows give clone size only sometimes, using once, few, many, or a class for an expanded clone.

V	size	D	J	DNA	CDR3
TRBV6-1	few	TRBD1	TRBJ1-2	TGTGCCAGCAGTCCGCCCGGACAGGTATATGGCTACACCTTC	CASSPPGQVYGYTF
TRBV28	-	-	TRBJ1-2	TGTGCCTGCAGTTTGACCCCTGCGGCTAACTATGGCTACACCTTC	CACSLTPAANYGYTF
TRBV28	once	-	TRBJ1-6	TGTGCCAGCAGTTTCCCCTCGACAGGAGCCATTAATTCACCCCTCCACTTT	CASSFPSTGAINSPLHF
TRBV3-1	-	TRBD2	TRBJ2-1	TGTGCCAGCAGCCAAGATATGACTAGCGGGAGCTACAATGAGCAGTTCTTC	CASSQDMTSGSYNEQFF
TRBV27	-	TRBD1	TRBJ2-7	TGTGCCAGCAGTTTGGGACAGGGAATGCGGGAGCAGTACTTC	CASSLGQGMREQYF
TRBV27	-	-	TRBJ2-7	TGTGCCAGCAGTTCACAGTACACCTACGAGCAGTACTTC	CASSSQYTYEQYF
TRBV29-1	-	TRBD2	TRBJ2-1	TGCAGCGCTGGGGGAGGGGCCAATGAGCAGTTCTTC	CSAGGGANEQFF
TRBV27	-	TRBD2	TRBJ2-5	TGTGCCAGCAGTTTAGGCCTAGCGGGAAGAGAGACCCAGTACTTC	CASSLGLAGRETQYF
TRBV2	-	-	TRBJ2-5	TGTGCCAGCAGTGAAGAAGGTCCTTGGGTGGCAGAGACCCAGTACTTC	CASSEEGPWVAETQYF
TRBV13	-	TRBD1	TRBJ2-7	TGTGCCAGCAGCGACCTCGCCGGGACAGGGGTTGGCGAGCAGTACTTC	CASSDLAGTGVGEQYF
TRBV3-1	once	-	TRBJ1-4	TGTGCCAGCAGCCAAGATTCGGCAAGACTTAGGGGGGATGAAAAACTGTTTTTT	CASSQDSARLRGDEKLFF
TRBV2	-	-	TRBJ2-7	TGTGCCAGTCCAATGAGGGGCGGTGCCGAGCAGTACTTC	CASPMRGGAEQYF
TRBV27	-	-	TRBJ1-5	TGTGCCAGCAGTTTGGATCGCCGACAACTGCAGCCCCAGCATTTT	CASSLDRRQLQPQHF
TRBV9	-	TRBD2	TRBJ2-3	TGTGCCAGCAGCGTAGGACTAGCGGGAGCTGTAGATACGCAGTATTTT	CASSVGLAGAVDTQYF
TRBV6-5	-	-	TRBJ2-1	TGTGCCAGCAGTTACTTGGCCGACACGGGCAATGAGCAGTTCTTC	CASSYLADTGNEQFF
TRBV5-1	-	-	TRBJ1-2	TGCGCCAGCAGCTTGTTTAAGTTTCACTATGGCTACACCTTC	CASSLFKFHYGYTF
TRBV27	-	TRBD2	TRBJ2-4	TGTGCCAGCAGCTCGGTAGGGACTAGGCTCATTCAGTACTTC	CASSSVGTRLIQYF
TRBV19	-	-	TRBJ1-5	TGTGCCAGTAGTATGAGGAGGTATCGTATAGATCAGCCCCAGCATTTT	CASSMRRYRIDQPQHF
TRBV27	-	-	TRBJ2-1	TGTGCCAGCAGTCGGGGACACTCCTACAATGAGCAGTTCTTC	CASSRGHSYNEQFF
TRBV30	-	TRBD2	TRBJ2-7	TGTGCCTGGGGTGCCGATACTAGCGGGAAGCACGAGCAGTACTTC	CAWGADTSGKHEQYF
TRBV30	-	-	TRBJ1-4	TGTGCCTCGGGTGAGGACAGTCCTAATGAAAAACTGTTTTTT	CASGEDSPNEKLFF
TRBV28	once	TRBD2	TRBJ2-3	TGTGCCAGCAGTCCCATGGCGGGGGGGGATACGCAGTATTTT	CASSPMAGGDTQYF
TRBV5-4	-	-	TRBJ2-3	TGTGCCACCTTTAGTGCAGATACGCAGTATTTT	CATFSADTQYF
TRBV2	-	-	TRBJ1-3	TGTGCCACCATTGGGGCAGGAAACACCATATATTTT	CATIGAGNTIYF
TRBV27	-	-	TRBJ2-1	TGTGCCTCAGGCGGGGGCGCCTACAATGAGCAGTTCTTC	CASGGGAYNEQFF
TRBV13	-	-	TRBJ2-1	TGTGCCAGCAGCTTGTCAGGACTTCCACCCAATGAGCAGTTCTTC	CASSLSGLPPNEQFF
TRBV10-1	-	-	TRBJ2-7	TGCGCCAGCAGTGAGTCAAGTAACTCCTACGAGCAGTACTTC	CASSESSNSYEQYF
TRBV29-1	-	-	TRBJ1-2	TGCAGCGTTGAAGGGGTGTGGGTAACCACCTTC	CSVEGVWVTTF
TRBV7-8	-	-	TRBJ2-5	TGTGCCAGCAGCTTCCCACGGCCTAGTAGCCAAGAGACCCAGTACTTC	CASSFPRPSSQETQYF
TRBV9	-	-	TRBJ2-7	TGTGCCAGCAGCGTTTGGGAAAGAGACGAGCAGTACTTC	CASSVWERDEQYF
TRBV25-1	-	TRBD2	TRBJ2-1	TGTGCCAGCAGTGACCTGACTAGCGGGAGCCCATACGAGCAGTTCTTC	CASSDLTSGSPYEQFF
TRBV27	-	TRBD1	TRBJ1-1	TGTGCCAGCAGCCCCGGGACAGGGTTCACTGAAGCTTTCTTT	CASSPGTGFTEAFF
TRBV15	once	TRBD2	TRBJ2-7	TGTGCCACCGATGCGGGGGGATTGGGTTACGAGCAGTACTTC	CATDAGGLGYEQYF
TRBV27	-	-	TRBJ2-5	TGTGCCAGCAGCTCTCAGCCCCAAGAGACCCAGTACTTC	CASSSQPQETQYF
TRBV10-3	-	TRBD2	TRBJ2-1	TGTGCCATCAGCGGAGCGGGAGGGGCGGACAATGAGCAGTTCTTC	CAISGAGGADNEQFF
TRBV7-9	-	-	TRBJ2-7	TGTGCCAGCAGCCCCGCGGGGGCGGAGAAACGACCTTACGAGCAGTACTTC	CASSPAGAEKRPYEQYF
TRBV5-8	-	-	TRBJ1-1	TGTGCCAGCAGCGGAGATATCGGGAAGGGGCTGAACACTGAAGCTTTCTTT	CASSGDIGKGLNTEAFF
TRBV7-9	-	-	TRBJ1-4	TGTGCCAGCAGCCAGACAGGCCCTAATGAAAAACTGTTTTTT	CASSQTGPNEKLFF
TRBV2	-	TRBD1	TRBJ2-7	TGTGCCAGCACCAAACCCCCGGGACAGGGCCACGAGCAGTACTTC	CASTKPPGQGHEQYF
TRBV15	-	-	TRBJ1-1	TGTGCCACCAGCAGAGATTTGGCAGGGGCGAACACTGAAGCTTTCTTT	CATSRDLAGANTEAFF